Below, 27 T cell receptor beta chains from the same sample are listed, as sequenced in a study of CD8 T cells in Susac syndrome. Random-hexamer reverse transcription was applied to roughly 0.5 to 1 ug RNA. TCRdb re-derived calls from the immunoSEQ multiplex PCR reads in MiXCR, one entry per CDR3 protein. The sample has about 140,000 distinct CDR3 sequences; 85% to 95% are singletons. The specimen was CD8+ T cells from PBMCs. The receptors stem from a human donor in good health.

The chain links TRBV2 to TRBJ1-5; 7 bases map to TRBD1. Germline V lookup: CDR1 SNHLY, CDR2 FYNNEI. Trimming took 6 bases from V and 3 from J; bases not matched to a gene: 2. The CDR3 spans 13 residues. The CDR3 nucleotides are TGTGCCAGCAGAGGGACAGACAATCAGCCCCAGCATTTT. Translating gives CASRGTDNQPQHF.

V usage is TRBV5-1 and J usage is TRBJ2-7; D perhaps matches TRBD2 (6 bases). The CDR3 length is 14 residues. V was pared by 1 base and J by 6 bases, with 14 bases between. Germline CDR1 and CDR2: SGHRS and YFSETQ. The CDR3, as DNA: TGCGCCAGCAGCTTGCTAGGGACTGAGGTCGAGCAGTACTTC. It specifies CASSLLGTEVEQYF. The full variable domain, its missing parts supplied by reference TRBV5-1 and TRBJ2-7, is KAGVTQTPRYLIKTRGQQVTLSCSPISGHRSVSWYQQTPGQGLQFLFEYFSETQRNKGNFPGRFSGRQFSNSRSEMNVSTLELGDSALYLCASSLLGTEVEQYFGPGTRLTVT.

The chain has TRBV3-1 and TRBJ2-7; D might be TRBD1 (5 bases). Germline V CDR1 and CDR2: LGHDT, YNNKEL (reference sequence). This CDR3 has 14 amino acids. V lost 1 base and J 0 bases, leaving 7 bases between the germline ends. For the CDR3, the DNA is TGTGCCAGCAGCCAAGTCGACAGCTCCTACGAGCAGTACTTC. This gives the protein CASSQVDSSYEQYF.

In its sample, this clonotype was seen a few times. The V call is TRBV9, the J call TRBJ2-3; D uncertain. Germline CDR1 reads SGDLS; CDR2 reads YYNGEE. Between the trimmed V and J ends, which lost 3 bases and 2 bases, there was a span of 1 base. CDR3 size: 11 residues. Written as DNA, the CDR3 is TGTGCCAGCAGCGCCACAGATACGCAGTATTTT. It translates to CASSATDTQYF.

J is TRBJ1-2 and V is TRBV27; D is undetermined. Trimming cost V 0 bases and J 4 bases, with 9 bases left between them. CDR1 and CDR2 (germline): MNHEY, SMNVEV (reference sequence). The CDR3 totals 14 residues. Here the CDR3 reads CASSLSDRVYGYTF. CDR3 bases: TGTGCCAGCAGTTTATCGGACCGGGTCTATGGCTACACCTTC.

The J gene is TRBJ2-7, the V gene TRBV7-9; possibly TRBD2 for D (5 bases). V dropped 0 bases and J dropped 11 bases, with 14 bases sitting between them. This CDR3 contains 13 residues. Germline CDR1 is SEHNR and CDR2 is FQNEAQ (reference sequence). CDR3 in amino acids: CASSLAGSDLEYF. The CDR3 coding sequence is TGTGCCAGCAGCTTAGCAGGGAGCGATCTCGAGTACTTC.

The V gene is TRBV4-3, the J gene TRBJ2-2, with TRBD2 as a possible D gene (5 bases). CDR3 length: 16 residues. Germline V gene lookup returns CDR1 LGHNA and CDR2 YSLEER. Trimming shortened V by 5 bases and J by 2 bases, and 15 bases separated the two germline ends. CDR3 DNA: TGCGCCAGCAGCATCCGAGTAGCGATCAACACCGGGGAGCTGTTTTTT. It encodes CASSIRVAINTGELFF.

Written as DNA, the CDR3 is TGTGCCAGCAGCTGGGAAAGGGGAACTGAAGCTTTCTTT. Its translation is CASSWERGTEAFF. The rearrangement uses TRBV7-9 and TRBJ1-1, with D possibly TRBD1 on 5 matching bases. Trimming removed 4 bases from V and 5 bases from J, with 11 bases in between. Germline CDR1 is SEHNR and CDR2 is FQNEAQ (reference sequence). The CDR3 spans 13 residues. Complete variable domain (other parts from reference TRBV7-9 and TRBJ1-1): DTGVSQNPRHKITKRGQNVTFRCDPISEHNRLYWYRQTLGQGPEFLTYFQNEAQLEKSRLLSDRFSAERPKGSFSTLEIQRTEQGDSAMYLCASSWERGTEAFFGQGTRLTVV.

CDR3 coding DNA: TGCAGCGGTCTGGCCACTTCGTACGAGCAGTACTTC. It specifies CSGLATSYEQYF. The V call is TRBV29-1, the J call TRBJ2-7; D unclear. CDR1 SQVTM and CDR2 ANQGSEA come from the germline V gene. V dropped 7 bases and J dropped 4 bases, with 14 bases sitting between them. The CDR3 loop spans 12 amino acids.

This clonotype appeared once. This sequence joins TRBV20-1 and TRBJ1-4, with D uncertain. The V gene lost 7 bases and the J gene lost 7 bases, with 10 bases spanning the gap. The CDR3 has 11 residues. Germline assignment: CDR1 DFQATT and CDR2 SNEGSKA (reference sequence). The CDR3 protein is CSGGGREKLFF. As DNA, the CDR3 is TGCAGTGGTGGTGGACGTGAAAAACTGTTTTTT.

This chain uses TRBV15 with TRBJ2-7, with no clear D. Germline CDR1 is LNHNV and CDR2 is YYDKDF (reference sequence). The V end lost 1 base, the J end lost 2 bases, and 12 bases lay between the germline ends. The CDR3 has 15 amino acids. CDR3: CATSRGAGSAYEQYF. Written as DNA, the CDR3 is TGTGCCACCAGCAGAGGGGCAGGCTCAGCCTACGAGCAGTACTTC.

The chain carries TRBV9 and TRBJ2-5, with 13 bases that match TRBD2. Germline lookup yields CDR1 SGDLS and CDR2 YYNGEE. J lost 5 bases, V lost 3 bases, and 7 bases had no gene match. The CDR3 consists of 16 residues. The CDR3 protein is CASSGGLAGVEETQYF. DNA of the CDR3: TGTGCCAGCAGCGGCGGACTAGCGGGAGTAGAGGAGACCCAGTACTTC.

This sequence joins TRBV27 and TRBJ1-2; perhaps TRBD1 as D (5 bases). Looked up from germline, CDR1 is MNHEY and CDR2 is SMNVEV (reference sequence). The V gene lost 3 bases and the J gene lost 3 bases, with 17 bases spanning the gap. CDR3 length equals 16 residues. This CDR3 reads CASSFFLGVADYGYTF. For the CDR3, the DNA is TGTGCCAGCAGTTTTTTTTTGGGGGTTGCGGACTATGGCTACACCTTC.

This clonotype is a singleton in its sample. This sequence joins TRBV11-2 and TRBJ2-1, with no clear D. The CDR3 consists of 16 residues. V lost 5 bases and J lost 1, with 15 bases in between. CDR1 is SGHAT and CDR2 is FQNNGV in the germline V gene. CDR3 bases: TGTGCCAGCAGCCCCCATGATTCGTTGTCCTACAATGAGCAGTTCTTC. This sequence encodes CASSPHDSLSYNEQFF.

V usage is TRBV20-1 and J usage is TRBJ2-7, with 13 bases aligning to TRBD2. V shed 3 bases, J shed 4 bases, and the junction held 6 bases outside the gene matches. This CDR3 comprises 15 residues. Per the germline V gene, CDR1 is DFQATT and CDR2 is SNEGSKA (reference sequence). DNA of the CDR3: TGCAGTGCTAGCCCCCCGGGACTAGCGGGATACGAGCAGTACTTC. This gives the protein CSASPPGLAGYEQYF.

The chain links TRBV5-1 to TRBJ2-7, with 8 bases lining up with TRBD1. The CDR3 runs 15 residues. With 5 bases clipped from V and 3 bases from J, the junction kept 10 bases outside the gene matches. Germline V gene lookup returns CDR1 SGHRS and CDR2 YFSETQ. This chain's CDR3 is CASRLQGAPLYEQYF. As DNA, the CDR3 is TGCGCCAGCAGGCTCCAGGGGGCCCCCCTCTACGAGCAGTACTTC.

This rearrangement joins TRBV5-6 to TRBJ1-5; 8 bases line up with TRBD1. The CDR3 contains 16 residues. J gave up 0 bases and V 4 bases, and 6 bases lay outside the gene matches. Germline V lookup: CDR1 SGHDT, CDR2 YYEEEE. This chain's CDR3 is CASSKGTGSSNQPQHF. In DNA, the CDR3 is TGTGCCAGCAGCAAAGGGACAGGATCTAGCAATCAGCCCCAGCATTTT.

The gene calls are TRBV2 and TRBJ1-2; D not certain. V shed 4 bases and J shed 4 bases, with 7 bases lying between them. CDR3 size: 12 residues. Germline values: CDR1 SNHLY, CDR2 FYNNEI. This CDR3 is CASSASFYGYTF. In DNA, the CDR3 is TGTGCCAGCAGTGCGTCCTTCTATGGCTACACCTTC.

The chain employs TRBV25-1 and TRBJ2-4; the match to TRBD2 covers 7 bases. The V segment lost 0 bases and the J segment 9 bases; nucleotides outside the gene matches: 2. The germline V gene encodes CDR1 MGHDK and CDR2 SYGVNS. This CDR3 comprises 13 residues. The CDR3 DNA sequence: TGTGCCAGCAGTGAATATGGGGGGGTCATTCAGTACTTC. Its translation is CASSEYGGVIQYF.

The genes are TRBV10-2 and TRBJ2-7; TRBD2 might be the D (6 bases). The CDR3 extends over 13 amino acids. V lost 3 bases and J 5 bases, leaving 11 bases between the germline ends. CDR1 and CDR2 (germline): WSHSY, SAAADI. Here the CDR3 reads CASSDGSVDEQYF. CDR3 coding DNA: TGCGCCAGCAGTGACGGGAGTGTAGACGAGCAGTACTTC.

The CDR3 nucleotides read TGTGCCACCAGTCCCGGGACCGGGGAGCTGTTTTTT. Translation: CATSPGTGELFF. The rearrangement joins TRBV15 to TRBJ2-2, with D hard to call. There are 12 residues in the CDR3. Trimming removed 6 bases at V and 5 bases at J, with 7 bases between. CDR1 is LNHNV, CDR2 YYDKDF, per germline (reference sequence).

The CDR3 here is CASSRGRLETQYF. In nucleotides, the CDR3 is TGTGCCAGCAGTCGCGGGAGATTAGAGACCCAGTACTTC. The chain combines TRBV28 with TRBJ2-5, with TRBD2 identical over 7 bases. CDR1 is MDHEN, CDR2 SYDVKM, per germline. Germline trimming cut 5 bases from V and 4 bases from J; bases unmatched to any gene: 4. The CDR3 contains 13 residues. The complete variable domain, with remaining parts taken from reference TRBV28 and TRBJ2-5, reads DVKVTQSSRYLVKRTGEKVFLECVQDMDHENMFWYRQDPGLGLRLIYFSYDVKMKEKGDIPEGYSVSREKKERFSLILESASTNQTSMYLCASSRGRLETQYFGPGTRLLVL.

The V gene is TRBV12-3 or TRBV12-4, the J gene TRBJ2-2; no clear D gene. The germline V and J ends were trimmed by 7 bases and 5 bases, with 11 bases remaining between them. The CDR3 length is 13 residues. Written as DNA, the CDR3 is TGTGCCAGCACCCTTCCCCAGACCGGGGAGCTGTTTTTT. It translates to CASTLPQTGELFF.

The rearrangement joins TRBV10-3 to TRBJ2-1, with 9 positions matching TRBD2. CDR1 is ENHRY, CDR2 SYGVKD, per germline. The length of the CDR3 is 15 residues. The trim removed 3 bases at V and 8 bases at J, leaving 8 bases unmatched. CDR3 sequence reads: CAISDKGTSIDEQFF. The CDR3, as DNA: TGTGCCATCAGTGATAAGGGGACTAGCATCGATGAGCAGTTCTTC.

V and J are TRBV10-3 and TRBJ2-5; D is undetermined. This CDR3 is built from 16 residues. Germline V gene lookup returns CDR1 ENHRY and CDR2 SYGVKD. Trimming cost V 0 bases and J 0 bases, with 11 bases left between them. DNA of the CDR3: TGTGCCATCAGTGAGTCGGTCGGGCAGAACCAAGAGACCCAGTACTTC. This sequence encodes CAISESVGQNQETQYF.

This chain links TRBV29-1 with TRBJ2-7, with D uncertain. CDR3 size: 14 residues. Germline assignment: CDR1 SQVTM and CDR2 ANQGSEA. Deletions cut 0 bases from V and 2 bases from J, with 11 bases between. In nucleotides, the CDR3 is TGCAGCGTTGAAGATCCGGGCGTCACCTACGAGCAGTACTTC. Translating gives CSVEDPGVTYEQYF.

V and J are TRBV28 and TRBJ2-5, with 7 bases that match TRBD2. The V segment lost 3 bases and the J segment 1 base; nucleotides outside the gene matches: 5. The CDR3 loop spans 15 amino acids. Germline values: CDR1 MDHEN, CDR2 SYDVKM. The CDR3 is CASSLWRESQETQYF. Written as DNA, the CDR3 is TGTGCCAGCAGTTTGTGGCGGGAGTCCCAAGAGACCCAGTACTTC.